This is a list of T cell receptor beta chains from one sample in a study of blood T cell repertoires in COVID-19. Method: immunoSEQ multiplex PCR; TCRdb's copy keeps in-frame clones and lacks some. The sample lists 150,000 to 200,000 clones; under 85% were seen once. The sequenced material came from peripheral blood. These receptor sequences come from a man aged 60-69 years with active or convalescent COVID-19. CDR3s leave out the opening cysteine and the closing phenylalanine or tryptophan. Fields, in order: J gene, V gene, CDR3 protein.

j_call: TRBJ2-7
v_call: TRBV29-1
cdr3_aa: SVDRLGEQY

j_call: TRBJ2-3
v_call: TRBV20-1
cdr3_aa: SASGRGNTDTQY

j_call: TRBJ2-3
v_call: TRBV4-2
cdr3_aa: ASSQDRSSGRRGGTQY

j_call: TRBJ2-1
v_call: TRBV5-1
cdr3_aa: ASKEVALSEQF

j_call: TRBJ1-4
v_call: TRBV6-4
cdr3_aa: ASSDPGGSEVNEKLF

j_call: TRBJ1-4
v_call: TRBV4-3
cdr3_aa: ASSQVEEKLF

j_call: TRBJ2-2
v_call: TRBV5-5
cdr3_aa: ASSFPGGQGTGELF

j_call: TRBJ1-6
v_call: TRBV5-1
cdr3_aa: ASSPRDNSPLH

j_call: TRBJ2-7
v_call: TRBV3-1/TRBV3-2
cdr3_aa: ASSPTGSSYEQY

j_call: TRBJ2-1
v_call: TRBV27
cdr3_aa: ASSSTPLGQGAGEQF

j_call: TRBJ2-1
v_call: TRBV6-5
cdr3_aa: ASSWAGGQF

j_call: TRBJ2-7
v_call: TRBV7-3
cdr3_aa: ASSPRDRGYEQY

j_call: TRBJ2-2
v_call: TRBV19
cdr3_aa: ASSIGQGPTNTGELF

j_call: TRBJ2-2
v_call: TRBV7-3
cdr3_aa: ASSKGSGELF

j_call: TRBJ2-2
v_call: TRBV9
cdr3_aa: ASSWGTSSTGELF

j_call: TRBJ2-3
v_call: TRBV6-6
cdr3_aa: ASSPAGRGADTQY

j_call: TRBJ1-1
v_call: TRBV28
cdr3_aa: ASRLAGPSNTEAF

j_call: TRBJ2-1
v_call: TRBV14
cdr3_aa: ATALAASYNEQF

j_call: TRBJ2-1
v_call: TRBV7-9
cdr3_aa: ASSFGGGGPPNEQF

j_call: TRBJ2-7
v_call: TRBV27
cdr3_aa: ASSLRAGGDRGYYEQY

j_call: TRBJ1-4
v_call: TRBV7-9
cdr3_aa: ASSPLGAGEKLF

j_call: TRBJ2-3
v_call: TRBV6-4
cdr3_aa: ASSADIMMTDTQY

j_call: TRBJ2-1
v_call: TRBV27
cdr3_aa: ASKTSGRTDEQF

j_call: TRBJ2-1
v_call: TRBV11-3
cdr3_aa: ASSLGLADSLDEQF

j_call: TRBJ2-7
v_call: TRBV27
cdr3_aa: ASSLSLDRAYEQY